Listed here are 3 T cell receptor beta chains from one sample, sequenced in a study of vaccination effects on CD4 cells after COVID-19. Antigen-specific CD4+ T cells were expanded (with viral peptide pools) by the ViraFEST assay ahead of sequencing. Cultured cells yielded isolated CD4+ T cells after around 10 days. Their cognate antigens are unknown. The method was immunoSEQ multiplex PCR; TCRdb's version includes in-frame clones alone and lacks a portion of them. The repertoire includes around 30,000 clones, roughly 62% of them detected once, and around 30% sits in the top ten. Material: CD4+ T cells from PBMCs cultured with HCoV-229E spike peptides, obtained before COVID-19 vaccination. The receptors shown here come from a human donor who received a COVID-19 vaccine.

This rearrangement joins TRBV3-1 (or the pseudogene TRBV3-2) to TRBJ1-1; D is possibly TRBD1 (5 bases). The CDR3 spans 16 residues. In germline, CDR1 is LGHDT, CDR2 YNNKEL (reference sequence). Trimming pared 1 base from V and 3 bases from J, leaving 15 bases between. CDR3 DNA: TGTGCCAGCAGCCAAGGGGGATCAGGGTTCCACACTGAAGCTTTCTTT. It codes for CASSQGGSGFHTEAFF.

The V call is TRBV6-5, the J call TRBJ2-3, with TRBD2 identical over 11 bases. The CDR3 consists of 14 residues. Trimming removed 7 bases from V and 1 base from J; junction bases left unmatched: 1. In germline, CDR1 is MNHEY, CDR2 SVGAGI. The CDR3, as DNA: TGTGCCAGCAAACTAGCGGGGGGCACAGATACGCAGTATTTT. This sequence encodes CASKLAGGTDTQYF.

V usage is TRBV19 and J usage is TRBJ2-7, with D unclear. The V and J ends lost 5 bases and 2 bases respectively, with 10 bases between them. CDR3 length: 13 residues. Germline V gives CDR1 LNHDA, CDR2 SQIVND (reference sequence). This chain's CDR3 is CASSLGPPYEQYF. DNA of the CDR3: TGTGCCAGTAGTCTCGGGCCTCCCTACGAGCAGTACTTC. The whole variable domain, remainder taken from reference TRBV19 and TRBJ2-7, is DGGITQSPKYLFRKEGQNVTLSCEQNLNHDAMYWYRQDPGQGLRLIYYSQIVNDFQKGDIAEGYSVSREKKESFPLTVTSAQKNPTAFYLCASSLGPPYEQYFGPGTRLTVT.